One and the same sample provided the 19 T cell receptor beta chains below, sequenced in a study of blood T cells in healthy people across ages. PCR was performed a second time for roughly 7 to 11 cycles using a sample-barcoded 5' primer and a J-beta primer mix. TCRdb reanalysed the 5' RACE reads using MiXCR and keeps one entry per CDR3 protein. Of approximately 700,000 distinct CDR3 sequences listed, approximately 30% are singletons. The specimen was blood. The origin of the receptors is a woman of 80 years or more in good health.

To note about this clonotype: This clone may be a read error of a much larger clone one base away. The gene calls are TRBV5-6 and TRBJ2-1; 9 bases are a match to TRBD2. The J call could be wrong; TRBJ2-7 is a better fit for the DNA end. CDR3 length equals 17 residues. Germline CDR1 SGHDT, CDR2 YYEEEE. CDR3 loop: CASSLERAGGLYNEQYF. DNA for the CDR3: TGTGCCAGCAGCTTGGAAAGGGCGGGGGGGCTCTACAATGAGCAGTACTTC.

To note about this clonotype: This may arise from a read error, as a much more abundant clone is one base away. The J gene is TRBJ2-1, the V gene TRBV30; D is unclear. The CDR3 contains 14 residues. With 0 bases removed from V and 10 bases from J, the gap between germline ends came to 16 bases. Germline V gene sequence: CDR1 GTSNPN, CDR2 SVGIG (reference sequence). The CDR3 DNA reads TGTGCCTGGAGTGTGGGCAGGTCCTCCTACGAGCAGTTCTTC. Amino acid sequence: CAWSVGRSSYEQFF.

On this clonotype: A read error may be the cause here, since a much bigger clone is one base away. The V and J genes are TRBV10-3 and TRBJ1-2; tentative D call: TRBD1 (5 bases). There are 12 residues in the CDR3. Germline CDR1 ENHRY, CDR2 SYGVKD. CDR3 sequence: CASSETGEGHTF. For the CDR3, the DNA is TGTGCCAGCAGTGAAACTGGGGAGGGACACACCTTC.

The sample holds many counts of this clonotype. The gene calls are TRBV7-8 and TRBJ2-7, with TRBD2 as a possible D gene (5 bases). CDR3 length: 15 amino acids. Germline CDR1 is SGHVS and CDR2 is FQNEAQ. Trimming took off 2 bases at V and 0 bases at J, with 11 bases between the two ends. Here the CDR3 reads CASSLRETGSYEQYF. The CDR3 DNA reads TGTGCCAGCAGCTTAAGGGAGACGGGCTCCTACGAGCAGTACTTC.

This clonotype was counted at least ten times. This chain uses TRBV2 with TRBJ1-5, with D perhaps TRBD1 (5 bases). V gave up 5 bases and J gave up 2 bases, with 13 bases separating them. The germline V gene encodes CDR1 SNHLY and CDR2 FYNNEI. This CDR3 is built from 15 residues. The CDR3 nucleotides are TGTGCCAGCAGTTTAGACAGCGGTGGCAATCAGCCCCAGCATTTT. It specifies CASSLDSGGNQPQHF.

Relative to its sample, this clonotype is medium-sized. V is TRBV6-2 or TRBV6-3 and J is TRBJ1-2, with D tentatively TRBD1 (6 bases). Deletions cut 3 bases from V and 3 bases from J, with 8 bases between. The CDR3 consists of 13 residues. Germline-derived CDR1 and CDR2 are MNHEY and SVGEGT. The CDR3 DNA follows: TGTGCCAGCAGTTATGGGACACACTATGGCTACACCTTC. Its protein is CASSYGTHYGYTF.

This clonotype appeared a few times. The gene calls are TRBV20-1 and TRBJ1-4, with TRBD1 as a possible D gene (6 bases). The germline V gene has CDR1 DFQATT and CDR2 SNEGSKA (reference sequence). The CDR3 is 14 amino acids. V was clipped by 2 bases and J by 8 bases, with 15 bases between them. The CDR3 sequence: CSARYGTREEKLFF. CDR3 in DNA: TGCAGTGCTAGATACGGGACACGCGAGGAAAAACTGTTTTTT.

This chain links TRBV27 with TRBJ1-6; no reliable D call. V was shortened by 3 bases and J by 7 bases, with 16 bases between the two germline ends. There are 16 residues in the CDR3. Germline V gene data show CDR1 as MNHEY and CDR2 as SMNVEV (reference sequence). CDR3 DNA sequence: TGTGCCAGCAGTTTTTTTGCAGCCAGCCGGAATTCACCCCTCCACTTT. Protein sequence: CASSFFAASRNSPLHF.

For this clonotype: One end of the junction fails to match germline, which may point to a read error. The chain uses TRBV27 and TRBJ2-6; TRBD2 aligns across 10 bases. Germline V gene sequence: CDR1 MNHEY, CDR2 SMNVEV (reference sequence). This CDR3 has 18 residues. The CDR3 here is CTSSREAGGSSGANVLTF. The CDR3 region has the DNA TGTACCAGCAGCCGCGAAGCGGGGGGGAGCTCTGGGGCCAACGTCCTGACTTTC.

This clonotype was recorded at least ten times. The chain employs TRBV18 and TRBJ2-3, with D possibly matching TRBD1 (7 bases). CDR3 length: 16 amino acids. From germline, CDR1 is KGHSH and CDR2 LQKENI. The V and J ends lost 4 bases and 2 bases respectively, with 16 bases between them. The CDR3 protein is CASSLRGDSPTDTQYF. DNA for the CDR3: TGTGCCAGCTCACTTAGGGGGGACAGCCCCACAGATACGCAGTATTTT. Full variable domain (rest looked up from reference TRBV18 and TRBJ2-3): NAGVMQNPRHLVRRRGQEARLRCSPMKGHSHVYWYRQLPEEGLKFMVYLQKENIIDESGMPKERFSAEFPKEGPSILRIQQVVRGDSAAYFCASSLRGDSPTDTQYFGPGTRLTVL.

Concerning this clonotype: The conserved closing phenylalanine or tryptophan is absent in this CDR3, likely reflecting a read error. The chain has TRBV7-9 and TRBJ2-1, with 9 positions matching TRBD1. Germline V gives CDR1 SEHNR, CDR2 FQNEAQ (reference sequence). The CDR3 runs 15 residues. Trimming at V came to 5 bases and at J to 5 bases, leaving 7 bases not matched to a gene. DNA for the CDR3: TGTGCCAGCAGCCTGACAGGGGGAGGGCACAATGAGCAGTTCTCC. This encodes CASSLTGGGHNEQFS.

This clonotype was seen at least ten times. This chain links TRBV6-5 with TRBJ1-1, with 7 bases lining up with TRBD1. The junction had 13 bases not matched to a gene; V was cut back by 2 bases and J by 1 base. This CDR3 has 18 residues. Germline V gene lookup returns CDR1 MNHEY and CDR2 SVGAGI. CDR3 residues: CASSYRPPTTGWNTEAFF. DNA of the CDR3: TGTGCCAGCAGTTACCGGCCTCCGACGACAGGGTGGAACACTGAAGCTTTCTTT.

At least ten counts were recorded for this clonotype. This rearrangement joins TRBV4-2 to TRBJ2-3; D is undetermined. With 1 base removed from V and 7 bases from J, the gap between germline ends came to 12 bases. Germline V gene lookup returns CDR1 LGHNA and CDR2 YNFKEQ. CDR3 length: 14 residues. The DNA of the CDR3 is TGTGCCAGCAGCCAAGCCCGAGGAATCAATACGCAGTATTTT. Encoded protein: CASSQARGINTQYF.

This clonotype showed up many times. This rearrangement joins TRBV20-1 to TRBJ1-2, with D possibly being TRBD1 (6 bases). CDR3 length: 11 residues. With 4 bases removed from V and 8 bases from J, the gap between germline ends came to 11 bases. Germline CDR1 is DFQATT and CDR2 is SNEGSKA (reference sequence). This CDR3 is CSANPQGGYTF. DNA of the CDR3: TGCAGTGCTAACCCCCAGGGGGGCTACACCTTC.

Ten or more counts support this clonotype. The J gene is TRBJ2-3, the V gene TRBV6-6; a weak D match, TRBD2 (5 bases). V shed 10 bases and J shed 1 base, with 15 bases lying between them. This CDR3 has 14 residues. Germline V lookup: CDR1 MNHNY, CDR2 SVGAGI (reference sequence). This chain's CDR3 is CAIDKLVRTDTQYF. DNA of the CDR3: TGTGCCATCGACAAACTAGTCCGCACAGATACGCAGTATTTT.

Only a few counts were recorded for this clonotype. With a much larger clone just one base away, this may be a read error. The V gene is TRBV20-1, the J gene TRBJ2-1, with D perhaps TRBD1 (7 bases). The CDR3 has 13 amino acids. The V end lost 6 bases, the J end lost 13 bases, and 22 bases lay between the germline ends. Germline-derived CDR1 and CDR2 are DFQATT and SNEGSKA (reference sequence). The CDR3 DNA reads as TGCAGTGCGTGGACCAGGGGGGCCGGGACCCAGTTCTTC. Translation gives CSAWTRGAGTQFF.

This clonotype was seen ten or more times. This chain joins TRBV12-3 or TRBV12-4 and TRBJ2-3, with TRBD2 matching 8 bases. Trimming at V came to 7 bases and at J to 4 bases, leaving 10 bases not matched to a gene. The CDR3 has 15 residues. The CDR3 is CASTRSGVSADTQYF. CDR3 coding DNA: TGTGCCAGCACCCGTAGCGGGGTTTCTGCAGATACGCAGTATTTT.

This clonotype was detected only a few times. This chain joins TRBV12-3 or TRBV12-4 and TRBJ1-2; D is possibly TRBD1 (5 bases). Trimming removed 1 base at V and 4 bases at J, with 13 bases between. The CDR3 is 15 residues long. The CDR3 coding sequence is TGTGCCAGCAGTTTAGGCGGCGGGGGAGGCTATGGCTACACCTTC. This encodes CASSLGGGGGYGYTF.

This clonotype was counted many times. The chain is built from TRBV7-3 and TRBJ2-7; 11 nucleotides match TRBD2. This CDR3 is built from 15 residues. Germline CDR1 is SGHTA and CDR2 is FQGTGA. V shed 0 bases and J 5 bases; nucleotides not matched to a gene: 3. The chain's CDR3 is CASSLTSGGAHEQYF. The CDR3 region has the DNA TGTGCCAGCAGCTTAACTAGCGGGGGGGCCCACGAGCAGTACTTC.